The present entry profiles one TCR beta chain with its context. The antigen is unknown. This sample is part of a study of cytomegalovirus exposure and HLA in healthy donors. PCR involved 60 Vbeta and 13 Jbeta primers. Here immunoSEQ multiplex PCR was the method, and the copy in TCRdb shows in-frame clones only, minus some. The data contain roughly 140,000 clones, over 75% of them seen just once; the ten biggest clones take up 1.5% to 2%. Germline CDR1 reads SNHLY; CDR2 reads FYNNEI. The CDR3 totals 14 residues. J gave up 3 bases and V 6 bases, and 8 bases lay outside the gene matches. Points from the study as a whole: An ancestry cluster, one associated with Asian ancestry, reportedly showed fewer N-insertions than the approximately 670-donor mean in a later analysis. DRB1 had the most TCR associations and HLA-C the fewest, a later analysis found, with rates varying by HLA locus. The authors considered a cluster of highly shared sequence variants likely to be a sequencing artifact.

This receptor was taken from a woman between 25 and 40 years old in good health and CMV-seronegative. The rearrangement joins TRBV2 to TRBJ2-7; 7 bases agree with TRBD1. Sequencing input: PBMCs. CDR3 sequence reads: CASSTGVHLYEQYF. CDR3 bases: TGTGCCAGCAGCACAGGGGTCCACCTCTACGAGCAGTACTTC. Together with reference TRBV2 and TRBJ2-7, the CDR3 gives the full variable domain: EPEVTQTPSHQVTQMGQEVILRCVPISNHLYFYWYRQILGQKVEFLVSFYNNEISEKSEIFDDQFSVERPDGSNFTLKIRSTKLEDSAMYFCASSTGVHLYEQYFGPGTRLTVT.